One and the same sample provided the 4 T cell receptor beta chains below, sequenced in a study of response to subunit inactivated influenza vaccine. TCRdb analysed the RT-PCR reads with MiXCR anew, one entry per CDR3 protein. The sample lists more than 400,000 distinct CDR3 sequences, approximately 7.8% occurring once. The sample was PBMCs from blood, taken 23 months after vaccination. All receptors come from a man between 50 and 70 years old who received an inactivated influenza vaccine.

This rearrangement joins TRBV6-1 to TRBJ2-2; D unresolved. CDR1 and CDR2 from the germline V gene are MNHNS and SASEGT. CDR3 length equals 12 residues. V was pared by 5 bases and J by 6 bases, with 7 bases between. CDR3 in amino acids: CASSIQAGELFF. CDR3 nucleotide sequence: TGTGCCAGCAGTATTCAGGCCGGGGAGCTGTTTTTT.

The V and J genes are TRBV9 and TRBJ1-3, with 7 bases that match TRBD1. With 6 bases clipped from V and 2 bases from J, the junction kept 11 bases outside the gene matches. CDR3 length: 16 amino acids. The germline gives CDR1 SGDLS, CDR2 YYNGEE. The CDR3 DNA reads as TGTGCCAGCACAGAAACAGGGGTGATGGCTGGAAACACCATATATTTT. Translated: CASTETGVMAGNTIYF.

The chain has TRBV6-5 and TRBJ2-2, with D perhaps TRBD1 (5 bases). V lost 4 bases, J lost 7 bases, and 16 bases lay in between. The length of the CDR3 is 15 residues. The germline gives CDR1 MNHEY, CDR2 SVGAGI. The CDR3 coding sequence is TGTGCCAGCAGTTCCCAGGGCCATTTCGGCGGGGAGCTGTTTTTT. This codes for CASSSQGHFGGELFF.

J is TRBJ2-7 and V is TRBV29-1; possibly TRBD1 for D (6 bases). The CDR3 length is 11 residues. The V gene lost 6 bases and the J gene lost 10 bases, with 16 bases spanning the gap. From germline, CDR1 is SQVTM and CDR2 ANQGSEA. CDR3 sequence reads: CSVLDSGCQYF. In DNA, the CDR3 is TGCAGCGTCTTGGACAGCGGCTGTCAGTACTTC.